This TCR beta chain was recovered during a study of blood T cell repertoires in COVID-19. Study-wide context: Acute and convalescent COVID-19 specimens originated in the United States, Italy and Spain. In each case, the material was cDNA or gDNA derived from T cells, B-cell-depleted T cells, or PBMCs.

Using immunoSEQ multiplex PCR, the repertoire was profiled, and TCRdb retains in-frame clones only, with some absent. The table has 270,000 or so clones, around 85% seen once. Germline V gene sequence: CDR1 MNHEY, CDR2 SVGEGT. V shed 4 bases and J 1 base; nucleotides not matched to a gene: 2. The CDR3 consists of 15 residues. This clone was detected only once. Being one base from a much bigger clone, this may be a read error. The chain joins TRBV6-2 or TRBV6-3 to TRBJ2-5; TRBD2 agrees at 11 bases. This TCR came from a woman under 40 with COVID-19, enrolled during active disease. The sequencing sample was made of peripheral blood. The CDR3, as DNA: TGTGCCAGCAGTTTGACTAGCGGGGCCCAAGAGACCCAGTACTTC. Translating gives CASSLTSGAQETQYF.